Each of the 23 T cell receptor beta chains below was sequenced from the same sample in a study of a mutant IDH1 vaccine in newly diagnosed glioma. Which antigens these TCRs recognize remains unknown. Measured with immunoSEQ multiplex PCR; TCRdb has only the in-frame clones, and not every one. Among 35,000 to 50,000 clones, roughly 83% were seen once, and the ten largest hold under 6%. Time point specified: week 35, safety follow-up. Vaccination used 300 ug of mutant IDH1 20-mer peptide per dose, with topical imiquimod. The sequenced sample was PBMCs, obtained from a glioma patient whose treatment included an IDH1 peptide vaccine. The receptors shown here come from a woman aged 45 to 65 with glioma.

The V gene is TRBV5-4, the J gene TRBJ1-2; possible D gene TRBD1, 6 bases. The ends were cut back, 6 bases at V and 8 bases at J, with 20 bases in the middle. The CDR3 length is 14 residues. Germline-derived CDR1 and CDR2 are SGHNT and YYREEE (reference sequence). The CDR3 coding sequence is TGTGCCAGCACCCCTCTAGGGGGGGTCAGGGGCTACACCTTC. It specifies CASTPLGGVRGYTF.

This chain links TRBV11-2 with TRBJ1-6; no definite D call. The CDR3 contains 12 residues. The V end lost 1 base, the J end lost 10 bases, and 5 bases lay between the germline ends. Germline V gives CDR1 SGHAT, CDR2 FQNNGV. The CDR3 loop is CASSLGQSPLHF. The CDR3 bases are TGTGCCAGCAGCTTAGGTCAATCACCCCTCCACTTT.

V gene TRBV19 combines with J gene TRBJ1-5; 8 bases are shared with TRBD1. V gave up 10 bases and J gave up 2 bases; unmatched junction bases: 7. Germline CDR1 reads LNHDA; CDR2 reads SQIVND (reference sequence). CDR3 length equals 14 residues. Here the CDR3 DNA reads TGTGCCACCGCAGGGGGCGCCGGCAATCAGCCCCAGCATTTT. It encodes CATAGGAGNQPQHF.

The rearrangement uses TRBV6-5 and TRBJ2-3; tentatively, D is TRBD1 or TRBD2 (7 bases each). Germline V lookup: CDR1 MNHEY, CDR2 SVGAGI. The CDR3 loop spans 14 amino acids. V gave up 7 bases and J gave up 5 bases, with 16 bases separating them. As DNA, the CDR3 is TGTGCCAGCACTAGAACAGGGGAGGGAGATACGCAGTATTTT. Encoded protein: CASTRTGEGDTQYF.

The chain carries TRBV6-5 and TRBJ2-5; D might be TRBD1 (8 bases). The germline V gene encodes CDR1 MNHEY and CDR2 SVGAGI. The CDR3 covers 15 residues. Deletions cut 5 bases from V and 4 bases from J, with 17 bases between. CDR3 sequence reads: CASSITGGGGETQYF. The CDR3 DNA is TGTGCCAGCAGTATTACAGGGGGGGGTGGAGAGACCCAGTACTTC.

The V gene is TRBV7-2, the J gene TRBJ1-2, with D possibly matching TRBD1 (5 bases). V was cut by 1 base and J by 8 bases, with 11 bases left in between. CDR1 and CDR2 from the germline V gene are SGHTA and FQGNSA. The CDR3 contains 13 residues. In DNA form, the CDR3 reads TGTGCCAGCAGCTTAGGGACACAGAAAGGCTACACCTTC. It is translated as CASSLGTQKGYTF.

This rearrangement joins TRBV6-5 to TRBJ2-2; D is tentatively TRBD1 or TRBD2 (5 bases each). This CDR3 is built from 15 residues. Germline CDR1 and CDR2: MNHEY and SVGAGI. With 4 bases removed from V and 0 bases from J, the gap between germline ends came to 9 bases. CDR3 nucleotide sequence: TGTGCCAGCAGTTGGGGGATTACGAACACCGGGGAGCTGTTTTTT. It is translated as CASSWGITNTGELFF.

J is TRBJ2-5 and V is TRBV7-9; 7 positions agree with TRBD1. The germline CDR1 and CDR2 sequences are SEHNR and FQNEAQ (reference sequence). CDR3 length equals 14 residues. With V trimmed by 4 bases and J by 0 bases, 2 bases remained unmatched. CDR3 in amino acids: CASSSTGDQETQYF. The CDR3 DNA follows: TGTGCCAGCAGCTCTACAGGGGACCAAGAGACCCAGTACTTC.

The CDR3 DNA sequence: TGTGCCAGCAGCTCGGACAGTAGCAATCAGCCCCAGCATTTT. Protein: CASSSDSSNQPQHF. This chain uses TRBV28 with TRBJ1-5; possibly TRBD1 for D (6 bases). From germline, CDR1 is MDHEN and CDR2 SYDVKM. The CDR3 consists of 14 residues. V was trimmed by 6 bases and J by 0 bases, leaving 9 bases between them.

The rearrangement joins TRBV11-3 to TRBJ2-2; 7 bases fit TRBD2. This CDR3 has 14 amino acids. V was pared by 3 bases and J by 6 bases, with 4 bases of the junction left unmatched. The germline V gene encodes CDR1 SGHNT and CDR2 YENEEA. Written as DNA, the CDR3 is TGTGCCAGCAGCTTGGTAGGGAGGGCCGGGGAGCTGTTTTTT. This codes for CASSLVGRAGELFF.

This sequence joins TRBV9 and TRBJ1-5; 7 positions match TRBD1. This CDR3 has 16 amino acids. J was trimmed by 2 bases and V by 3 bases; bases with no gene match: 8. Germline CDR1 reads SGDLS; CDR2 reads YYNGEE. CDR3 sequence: CASSAYRGIGNQPQHF. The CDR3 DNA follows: TGTGCCAGCAGCGCCTACAGGGGAATCGGCAATCAGCCCCAGCATTTT.

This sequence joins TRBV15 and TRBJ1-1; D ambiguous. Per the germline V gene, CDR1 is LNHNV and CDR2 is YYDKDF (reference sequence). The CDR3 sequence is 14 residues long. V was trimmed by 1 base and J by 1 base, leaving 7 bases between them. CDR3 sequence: CATSRGSGNTEAFF. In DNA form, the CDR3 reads TGTGCCACCAGCAGAGGTTCCGGGAACACTGAAGCTTTCTTT.

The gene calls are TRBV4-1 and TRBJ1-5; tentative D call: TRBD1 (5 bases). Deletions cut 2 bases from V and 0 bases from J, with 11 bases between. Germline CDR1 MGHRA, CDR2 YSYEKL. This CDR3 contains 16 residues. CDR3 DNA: TGCGCCAGCAGCCAAAATCCCGGGGGTAGCAATCAGCCCCAGCATTTT. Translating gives CASSQNPGGSNQPQHF.

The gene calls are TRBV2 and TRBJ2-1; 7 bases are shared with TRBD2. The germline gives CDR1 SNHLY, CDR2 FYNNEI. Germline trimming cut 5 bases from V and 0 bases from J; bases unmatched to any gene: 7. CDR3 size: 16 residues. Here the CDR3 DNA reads TGTGCCAGCAGTTTGCGGGGGACCAGCTCCTACAATGAGCAGTTCTTC. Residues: CASSLRGTSSYNEQFF.

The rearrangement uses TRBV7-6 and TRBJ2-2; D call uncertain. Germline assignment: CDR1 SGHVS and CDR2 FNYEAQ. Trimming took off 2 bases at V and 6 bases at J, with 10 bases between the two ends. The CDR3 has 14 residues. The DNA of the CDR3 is TGTGCCAGCAGCTTAAGAGCATTTTCCGGGGAGCTGTTTTTT. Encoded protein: CASSLRAFSGELFF. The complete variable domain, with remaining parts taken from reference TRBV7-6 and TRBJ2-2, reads GAGVSQSPRYKVTKRGQDVALRCDPISGHVSLYWYRQALGQGPEFLTYFNYEAQQDKSGLPNDRFSAERPEGSISTLTIQRTEQRDSAMYRCASSLRAFSGELFFGEGSRLTVL.

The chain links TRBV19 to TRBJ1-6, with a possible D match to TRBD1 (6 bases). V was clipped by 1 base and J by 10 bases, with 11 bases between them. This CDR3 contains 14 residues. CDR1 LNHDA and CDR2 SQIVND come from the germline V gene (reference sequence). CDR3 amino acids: CASSIGRGGSPLHF. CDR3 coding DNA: TGTGCCAGTAGTATAGGCCGAGGGGGGTCACCCCTCCACTTT.

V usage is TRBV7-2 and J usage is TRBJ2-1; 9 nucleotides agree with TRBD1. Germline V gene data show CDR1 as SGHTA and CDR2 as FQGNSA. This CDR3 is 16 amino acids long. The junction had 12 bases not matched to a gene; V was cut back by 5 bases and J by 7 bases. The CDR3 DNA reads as TGTGCCAGCAGCCCGATCCCCCGGACAGGGGTAAATGAGCAGTTCTTC. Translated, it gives CASSPIPRTGVNEQFF.

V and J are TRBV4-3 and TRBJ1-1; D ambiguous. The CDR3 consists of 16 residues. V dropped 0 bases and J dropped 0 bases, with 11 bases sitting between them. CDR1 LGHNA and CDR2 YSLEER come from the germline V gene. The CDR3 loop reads CASSQDGVRMNTEAFF. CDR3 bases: TGCGCCAGCAGCCAAGATGGGGTCAGGATGAACACTGAAGCTTTCTTT.

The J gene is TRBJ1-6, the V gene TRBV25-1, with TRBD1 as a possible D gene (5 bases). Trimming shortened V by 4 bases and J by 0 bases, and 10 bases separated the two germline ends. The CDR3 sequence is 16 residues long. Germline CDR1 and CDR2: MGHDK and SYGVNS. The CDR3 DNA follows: TGTGCCAGCAGTGGGCCGGGGGGCTCCTATAATTCACCCCTCCACTTT. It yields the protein CASSGPGGSYNSPLHF.

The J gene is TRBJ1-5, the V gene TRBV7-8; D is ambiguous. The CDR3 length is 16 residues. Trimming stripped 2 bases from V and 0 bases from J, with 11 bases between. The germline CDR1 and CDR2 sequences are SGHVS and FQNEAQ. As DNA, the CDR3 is TGTGCCAGCAGCTTAATCCAAGGAGTTAGCAATCAGCCCCAGCATTTT. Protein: CASSLIQGVSNQPQHF.

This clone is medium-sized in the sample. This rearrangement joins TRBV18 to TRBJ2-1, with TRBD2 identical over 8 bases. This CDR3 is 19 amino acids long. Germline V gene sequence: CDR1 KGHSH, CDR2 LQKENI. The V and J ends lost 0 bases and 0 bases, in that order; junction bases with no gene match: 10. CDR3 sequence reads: CASSPPVTSGGTSYNEQFF. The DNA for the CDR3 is TGTGCCAGCTCACCACCGGTTACCAGCGGGGGTACCTCCTACAATGAGCAGTTCTTC. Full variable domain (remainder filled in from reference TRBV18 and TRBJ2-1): NAGVMQNPRHLVRRRGQEARLRCSPMKGHSHVYWYRQLPEEGLKFMVYLQKENIIDESGMPKERFSAEFPKEGPSILRIQQVVRGDSAAYFCASSPPVTSGGTSYNEQFFGPGTRLTVL.

CDR3 in amino acids: CASKSLVGGTILNTEAFF. As DNA, the CDR3 is TGTGCCAGTAAGAGTTTGGTCGGAGGGACGATCTTGAACACTGAAGCTTTCTTT. This chain links TRBV19 with TRBJ1-1; perhaps TRBD1 as D (5 bases). Germline CDR1 and CDR2: LNHDA and SQIVND (reference sequence). The V end was cut by 7 bases, the J end by 0 bases, with 24 bases between. This CDR3 is 18 amino acids long.

CDR3 residues: CATSRDQGQNTEAFF. Here the CDR3 DNA reads TGTGCCACCAGCAGAGATCAAGGACAGAACACTGAAGCTTTCTTT. The rearrangement links TRBV15 to TRBJ1-1; TRBD1 is a possible D gene (5 bases). CDR1 LNHNV and CDR2 YYDKDF come from the germline V gene (reference sequence). The CDR3 contains 15 residues. Trimming cost V 0 bases and J 1 base, with 9 bases left between them.